This T cell receptor (beta chain) was sequenced during a study of OX40 agonist ivuxolimab in advanced cancers. The CDR3 consists of 14 residues. Germline loops: CDR1 SGHVS, CDR2 FNYEAQ. The J segment lost 12 bases and the V segment lost 5 bases, leaving 11 bases of the junction unmatched. The repertoire was sequenced with immunoSEQ multiplex PCR; TCRdb's copy has only in-frame clones and lacks some. The sample shows just over 20,000 clones, around 82% of them seen only once. The sample here was CD4+ or CD8+ T cells sorted from blood, taken in a trial of the OX40 agonist ivuxolimab. This chain connects TRBV7-6 to TRBJ2-1, with 9 bases that match TRBD1. This sequence was found in an adult with an advanced solid tumor such as melanoma, head and neck, liver or kidney cancer. CDR3 DNA: TGTGCCAGCAGCCCAGCCGACAGGGGGGTGCTGCAGTTCTTC. Translated, it gives CASSPADRGVLQFF. The full variable domain, with the rest looked up from reference TRBV7-6 and TRBJ2-1, is GAGVSQSPRYKVTKRGQDVALRCDPISGHVSLYWYRQALGQGPEFLTYFNYEAQQDKSGLPNDRFSAERPEGSISTLTIQRTEQRDSAMYRCASSPADRGVLQFFGPGTRLTVL.